These 24 T cell receptor beta chains share one sample of origin, sequenced in a study of early T cells in non-severe SARS-CoV-2 infection (dated by TCRdb to the early 2020s). The library was built by means of 5' RACE. The listed sequencing device is NextSeq 500. TCRdb reanalyzed the raw reads on its own, using fastp at Q25 for trimming and MiXCR for clone calling, and kept in-frame beta chains. Under each unique CDR3 protein, matching rows form one entry showing the most common genes and DNA. The sample contains 75,000 to 100,000 distinct CDR3 sequences, roughly an eighth of them found a single time. 6% to 7.5% of the sample belongs to the ten largest clones. Sequencing was performed on whole blood. The receptors were sampled from an adult who was a healthcare worker with PCR-confirmed SARS-CoV-2 infection or an uninfected control (not recorded which).

This clonotype was found a few times. The V call is TRBV7-2, the J call TRBJ2-3; D remains unclear. The CDR3 runs 13 residues. CDR1 SGHTA and CDR2 FQGNSA come from the germline V gene. Trimming took 3 bases from V and 4 from J, leaving 8 bases between them. CDR3 sequence reads: CASSFPGPDTQYF. The CDR3 nucleotides are TGTGCCAGCAGCTTCCCAGGCCCAGATACGCAGTATTTT.

In its sample, this clonotype was seen many times. This chain connects TRBV27 to TRBJ1-1, with 8 bases that match TRBD1. The length of the CDR3 is 15 residues. Germline loops: CDR1 MNHEY, CDR2 SMNVEV (reference sequence). Trimming removed 6 bases from V and 1 base from J; junction bases left unmatched: 7. The DNA of the CDR3 is TGTGCCAGCAGGGAACGGACAGGGAAGAACACTGAAGCTTTCTTT. It yields the protein CASRERTGKNTEAFF.

The V and J genes are TRBV6-9 and TRBJ2-1; 7 nucleotides align to TRBD1. V gave up 2 bases and J gave up 8 bases; unmatched junction bases: 15. CDR1 is MNHGY and CDR2 is SVAAGI in the germline V gene. There are 17 residues in the CDR3. This CDR3 reads CASSYKLGTASLHEQFF. For the CDR3, the DNA is TGTGCCAGCAGTTATAAACTGGGGACAGCCTCTCTTCATGAGCAGTTCTTC.

This clonotype turned up a few times. The chain recombines TRBV6-6 with TRBJ2-5; no definite D call. This CDR3 contains 14 residues. CDR1 and CDR2 (germline): MNHNY, SVGAGI (reference sequence). With 0 bases removed from V and 7 bases from J, the gap between germline ends came to 12 bases. The CDR3 sequence: CASSYSRTRGTQYF. CDR3 nucleotide sequence: TGTGCCAGCAGTTACTCGAGGACCCGCGGGACCCAGTACTTC.

The chain links TRBV7-3 to TRBJ2-6; D gene uncertain. In germline, CDR1 is SGHTA, CDR2 FQGTGA. The CDR3 has 16 amino acids. Deletions cut 0 bases from V and 0 bases from J, with 6 bases between. This CDR3 reads CASSLTSSSGANVLTF. The CDR3 nucleotides read TGTGCCAGCAGCTTAACGTCCAGCTCTGGGGCCAACGTCCTGACTTTC.

The rearrangement links TRBV19 to TRBJ2-3; D is possibly TRBD1 (6 bases). The V end lost 3 bases, the J end lost 5 bases, and 9 bases lay between the germline ends. Germline CDR1 LNHDA, CDR2 SQIVND (reference sequence). The CDR3 has 13 residues. CDR3 nucleotides: TGTGCCAGTAGTATTTGGGGGCGAGATACGCAGTATTTT. Translated, it gives CASSIWGRDTQYF.

The CDR3 nucleotides read TGCGCCAGCAGGCGCCACAGGGGTGAAACTGAAGCTTTCTTT. This sequence encodes CASRRHRGETEAFF. The chain couples TRBV10-2 to TRBJ1-1, with TRBD1 matching over 7 bases. The J segment lost 5 bases and the V segment lost 6 bases, leaving 9 bases of the junction unmatched. CDR1 is WSHSY and CDR2 is SAAADI in the germline V gene. The CDR3 has 14 amino acids.

At least ten counts were recorded for this clonotype. The chain combines TRBV27 with TRBJ2-3; D may be TRBD2 (6 bases). Trimming took 5 bases from V and 7 from J, leaving 13 bases between them. CDR3 size: 13 residues. Germline lookup yields CDR1 MNHEY and CDR2 SMNVEV (reference sequence). DNA of the CDR3: TGTGCCAGCAGTCCGACGGCGGGACATACGCAGTATTTT. This encodes CASSPTAGHTQYF.

This clonotype showed up just a few times. The chain recombines TRBV5-4 with TRBJ1-1; D unclear. Trimming took 4 bases from V and 6 from J, leaving 10 bases between them. Germline CDR1 is SGHNT and CDR2 is YYREEE (reference sequence). CDR3 length: 12 residues. For the CDR3, the DNA is TGTGCCAGCAGCCCCCCGGGGTCTGAAGCTTTCTTT. This gives the protein CASSPPGSEAFF. Supplemented by reference TRBV5-4 and TRBJ1-1, the full variable domain reads ETGVTQSPTHLIKTRGQQVTLRCSSQSGHNTVSWYQQALGQGPQFIFQYYREEENGRGNFPPRFSGLQFPNYSSELNVNALELDDSALYLCASSPPGSEAFFGQGTRLTVV.

This clonotype has more than one count but fewer than ten. The chain carries TRBV29-1 and TRBJ2-7; TRBD1 or TRBD2 may be the D gene (5 bases each). Per germline, CDR1 SQVTM and CDR2 ANQGSEA. V shed 6 bases and J shed 5 bases, with 20 bases lying between them. This CDR3 contains 14 residues. As DNA, the CDR3 is TGCAGCGTGGCGACAGCACCGGGAAGTGACGAGCAGTACTTC. This encodes CSVATAPGSDEQYF.

As for this clonotype: One junction end disagrees with the germline gene, perhaps due to a read error. The chain has TRBV6-5 and TRBJ1-2; TRBD1 agrees at 8 bases. The CDR3 sequence is 12 residues long. Germline CDR1 and CDR2: MNHEY and SVGAGI. This CDR3 is CASKTGDYGYAF. CDR3 sequence (DNA): TGTGCCAGCAAGACAGGGGACTATGGCTACGCCTTC.

J is TRBJ2-3 and V is TRBV10-2; D unresolved. CDR1 is WSHSY, CDR2 SAAADI, per germline. The CDR3 length is 15 residues. Trimming shortened V by 7 bases and J by 2 bases, and 16 bases separated the two germline ends. CDR3 sequence (DNA): TGCGCCAGCATAGACCTTGGAGCCTCCACAGATACGCAGTATTTT. The encoded protein is CASIDLGASTDTQYF.

V is TRBV19 and J is TRBJ2-1; D is tentatively TRBD1 or TRBD2 (5 bases each). This CDR3 is 18 amino acids long. Trimming shortened V by 7 bases and J by 4 bases, and 26 bases separated the two germline ends. Germline CDR1 reads LNHDA; CDR2 reads SQIVND (reference sequence). The CDR3 loop is CASTSFPPSGRGYNEQFF. CDR3 DNA sequence: TGTGCCAGTACCAGTTTCCCCCCGTCAGGGAGAGGATACAATGAGCAGTTCTTC.

J is TRBJ2-5 and V is TRBV3-1; no clear D gene. The CDR3 sequence is 14 residues long. CDR1 and CDR2 from the germline V gene are LGHDT and YNNKEL (reference sequence). Trimming removed 7 bases from V and 0 bases from J, with 12 bases in between. CDR3 region: CASTPVRHQETQYF. DNA of the CDR3: TGTGCCAGCACCCCCGTCAGACACCAAGAGACCCAGTACTTC.

This clonotype was seen more than once but under ten times. The rearrangement uses TRBV27 and TRBJ2-3, with TRBD2 as a possible D gene (6 bases). V shed 3 bases and J shed 0 bases, with 13 bases lying between them. CDR1 and CDR2 from the germline V gene are MNHEY and SMNVEV (reference sequence). CDR3 length equals 16 residues. CDR3: CASSLRGGESTDTQYF. The DNA for the CDR3 is TGTGCCAGCAGTTTGAGGGGAGGTGAGAGCACAGATACGCAGTATTTT.

The sample holds a few counts of this clonotype. The CDR3 protein is CSASGDNYEQYF. CDR3 nucleotides: TGCAGTGCTAGTGGGGACAACTACGAGCAGTACTTC. The V and J genes are TRBV20-1 and TRBJ2-7, with D possibly TRBD1 on 6 matching bases. Deletions cut 3 bases from V and 3 bases from J, with 9 bases between. Germline V gene sequence: CDR1 DFQATT, CDR2 SNEGSKA (reference sequence). The CDR3 is made up of 12 amino acids.

This clonotype was detected only a few times. V and J are TRBV7-7 and TRBJ2-5; TRBD2 matches 11 bases. After removal of 5 bases from V and 5 bases from J, the junction contained 7 bases not matched to a gene. The germline CDR1 and CDR2 sequences are SSHAT and FNYEAQ (reference sequence). The length of the CDR3 is 15 residues. The CDR3 nucleotides read TGTGCCAGCAGCCCGGGACTAGCGGCGGGGGAGACCCAGTACTTC. Protein product: CASSPGLAAGETQYF.

The chain links TRBV5-1 to TRBJ2-2; D ambiguous. Trimming removed 6 bases at V and 6 bases at J, with 18 bases between. This CDR3 spans 15 amino acids. Looked up from germline, CDR1 is SGHRS and CDR2 is YFSETQ. The CDR3 loop is CASTLRWDGAGELFF. The CDR3 region has the DNA TGCGCCAGCACCCTCCGGTGGGATGGGGCCGGGGAGCTGTTTTTT.

This clonotype was seen only a few times. In DNA form, the CDR3 reads TGTGCCAGCAGCCAAGTGACAGAGCGGTTTACTAGCACAGATACGCAGTATTTT. Amino acids: CASSQVTERFTSTDTQYF. The genes are TRBV14 and TRBJ2-3; either TRBD1 or TRBD2 may supply D (5 bases each). This CDR3 is 18 amino acids long. CDR1 is SGHDN, CDR2 FVKESK, per germline. V lost 1 base to trimming and J lost 0 bases, with 17 bases between them.

The V call is TRBV7-6, the J call TRBJ1-3; 7 bases fit TRBD1. CDR1 and CDR2 (germline): SGHVS, FNYEAQ. V gave up 4 bases and J gave up 0 bases; unmatched junction bases: 6. There are 16 residues in the CDR3. The CDR3: CASSYAGTASGNTIYF. DNA of the CDR3: TGTGCCAGCAGCTACGCCGGGACAGCCTCTGGAAACACCATATATTTT.

This clonotype appeared many times. This rearrangement joins TRBV2 to TRBJ2-7; the D gene is possibly TRBD2 (6 bases). Germline loops: CDR1 SNHLY, CDR2 FYNNEI. Trimming cost V 3 bases and J 0 bases, with 12 bases left between them. The CDR3 consists of 15 residues. CDR3 nucleotide sequence: TGTGCCAGCAGTGACTATAGCGGAGGCTCCTACGAGCAGTACTTC. Protein product: CASSDYSGGSYEQYF.

The CDR3 spells CASSQGTSVYNEQFF. The CDR3 DNA reads TGTGCCAGCAGCCAAGGGACTAGCGTTTACAATGAGCAGTTCTTC. The chain has TRBV3-1 and TRBJ2-1; 9 bases are a match to TRBD2. V lost 1 base to trimming and J lost 4 bases; unmatched junction nucleotides: 2. There are 15 residues in the CDR3. Germline-derived CDR1 and CDR2 are LGHDT and YNNKEL (reference sequence).

J is TRBJ2-7 and V is TRBV7-9; D is undetermined. V dropped 5 bases and J dropped 10 bases, with 18 bases sitting between them. Per germline, CDR1 SEHNR and CDR2 FQNEAQ (reference sequence). The CDR3 is 13 amino acids. The CDR3 DNA reads TGTGCCAGCAGCCCCCCGGCGGTGCCCCTCCAGTACTTC. Residues: CASSPPAVPLQYF.

The chain couples TRBV18 to TRBJ2-7; TRBD2 aligns across 8 bases. Trimming at V came to 8 bases and at J to 2 bases, leaving 8 bases not matched to a gene. The CDR3 sequence is 14 residues long. Germline V CDR1 and CDR2: KGHSH, LQKENI. The CDR3 DNA reads as TGTGCCAGCCGCACTAGCGGAGGGACCTACGAGCAGTACTTC. Its protein product is CASRTSGGTYEQYF.